The entry below gives a single T cell receptor (beta chain) sequence along with its context. The data stem from a study of control samples from healthy donors and cancer patients. The protocol was immunoSEQ multiplex PCR, while the TCRdb copy is restricted to in-frame clones and leaves out a portion. The sample has approximately 44,000 clones, over 65% seen once. This clonotype was sampled from a male donor with melanoma. Input material: formalin-fixed, paraffin-embedded tissue.

Here the CDR3 DNA reads TGTGCCAGCAGCAAGACAGGACTAGCGGGGTTCTTC. Translating it yields CASSKTGLAGFF. The gene calls are TRBV14 and TRBJ2-1, with 11 bases matching TRBD2. This CDR3 has 12 residues. Germline V gene sequence: CDR1 SGHDN, CDR2 FVKESK. V lost 5 bases to trimming and J lost 15 bases; unmatched junction nucleotides: 6.